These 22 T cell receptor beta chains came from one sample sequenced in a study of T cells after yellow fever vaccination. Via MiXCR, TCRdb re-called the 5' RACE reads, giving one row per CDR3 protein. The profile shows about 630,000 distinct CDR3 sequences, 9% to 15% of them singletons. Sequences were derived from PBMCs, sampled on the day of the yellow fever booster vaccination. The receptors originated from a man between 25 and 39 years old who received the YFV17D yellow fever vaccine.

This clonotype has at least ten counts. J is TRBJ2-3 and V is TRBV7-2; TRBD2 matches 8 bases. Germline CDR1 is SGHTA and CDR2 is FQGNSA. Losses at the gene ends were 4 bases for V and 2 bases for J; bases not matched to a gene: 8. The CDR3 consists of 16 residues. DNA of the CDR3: TGTGCCAGCAGCTCCCCAGCGGGGGATCCCACAGATACGCAGTATTTT. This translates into CASSSPAGDPTDTQYF.

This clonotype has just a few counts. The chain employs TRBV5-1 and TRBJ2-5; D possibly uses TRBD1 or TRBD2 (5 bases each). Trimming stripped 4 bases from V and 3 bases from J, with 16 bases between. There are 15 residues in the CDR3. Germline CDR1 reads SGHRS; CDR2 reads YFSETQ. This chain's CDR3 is CASSPEPGRKETQYF. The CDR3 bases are TGCGCCAGCAGCCCAGAACCGGGACGCAAAGAGACCCAGTACTTC.

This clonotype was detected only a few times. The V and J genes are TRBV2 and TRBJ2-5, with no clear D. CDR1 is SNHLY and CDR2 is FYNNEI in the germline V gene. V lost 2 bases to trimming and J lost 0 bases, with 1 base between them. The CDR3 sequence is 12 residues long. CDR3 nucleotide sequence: TGTGCCAGCAGTGAAAACCAAGAGACCCAGTACTTC. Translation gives CASSENQETQYF.

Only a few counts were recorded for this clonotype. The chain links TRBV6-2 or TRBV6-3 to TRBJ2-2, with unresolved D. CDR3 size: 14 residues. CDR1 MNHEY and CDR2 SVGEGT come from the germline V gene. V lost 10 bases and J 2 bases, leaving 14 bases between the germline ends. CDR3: CATRVGLNTGELFF. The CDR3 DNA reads TGTGCCACTCGGGTGGGCCTCAACACCGGGGAGCTGTTTTTT.

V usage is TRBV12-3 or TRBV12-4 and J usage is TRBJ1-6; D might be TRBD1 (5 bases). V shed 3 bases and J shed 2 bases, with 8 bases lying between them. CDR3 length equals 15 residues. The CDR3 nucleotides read TGTGCCAGCAGTTTCGACAGTACCTATAATTCACCCCTCCACTTT. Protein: CASSFDSTYNSPLHF.

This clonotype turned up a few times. The CDR3 region has the DNA TGCAGTGCTTCAAGGGCCAGGGGGCGGGTCAATGAGCAGTTCTTC. Amino acids: CSASRARGRVNEQFF. The chain recombines TRBV20-1 with TRBJ2-1; 8 bases agree with TRBD1. Germline V CDR1 and CDR2: DFQATT, SNEGSKA (reference sequence). The CDR3 covers 15 residues. With 5 bases clipped from V and 6 bases from J, the junction kept 12 bases outside the gene matches.

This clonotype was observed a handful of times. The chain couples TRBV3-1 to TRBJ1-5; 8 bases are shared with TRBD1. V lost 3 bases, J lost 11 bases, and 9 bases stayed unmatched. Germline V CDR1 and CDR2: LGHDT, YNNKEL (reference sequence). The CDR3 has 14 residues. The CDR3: CASSQGQAGRAQHF. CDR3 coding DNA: TGTGCCAGCAGCCAGGGACAGGCCGGCCGGGCCCAGCATTTT.

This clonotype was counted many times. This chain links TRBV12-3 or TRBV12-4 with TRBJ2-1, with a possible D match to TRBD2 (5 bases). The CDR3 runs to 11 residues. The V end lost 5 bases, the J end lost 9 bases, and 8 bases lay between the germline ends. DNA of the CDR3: TGTGCCAGCAGTCGGGGTGGTGAGCAGTTCTTC. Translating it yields CASSRGGEQFF.

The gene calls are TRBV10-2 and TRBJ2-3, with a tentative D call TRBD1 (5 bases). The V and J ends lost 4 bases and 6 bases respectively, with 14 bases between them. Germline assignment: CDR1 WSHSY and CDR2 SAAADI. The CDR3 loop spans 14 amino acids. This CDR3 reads CASSGGAGSDTQYF. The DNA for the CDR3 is TGCGCCAGCAGTGGGGGCGCAGGGTCGGATACGCAGTATTTT.

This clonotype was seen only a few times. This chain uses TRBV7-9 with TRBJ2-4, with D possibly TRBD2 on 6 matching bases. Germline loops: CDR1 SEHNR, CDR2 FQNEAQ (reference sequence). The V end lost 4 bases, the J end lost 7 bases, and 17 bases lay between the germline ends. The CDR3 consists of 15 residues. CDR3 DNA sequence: TGTGCCAGCAGCTCCCGGGAGCCGCGGACGAACATTCAGTACTTC. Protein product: CASSSREPRTNIQYF.

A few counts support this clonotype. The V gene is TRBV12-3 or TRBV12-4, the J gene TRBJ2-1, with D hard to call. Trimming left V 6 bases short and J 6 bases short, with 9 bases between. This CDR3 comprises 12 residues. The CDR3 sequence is CASSRPGNEQFF. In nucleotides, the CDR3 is TGTGCCAGCAGCCGCCCGGGCAATGAGCAGTTCTTC.

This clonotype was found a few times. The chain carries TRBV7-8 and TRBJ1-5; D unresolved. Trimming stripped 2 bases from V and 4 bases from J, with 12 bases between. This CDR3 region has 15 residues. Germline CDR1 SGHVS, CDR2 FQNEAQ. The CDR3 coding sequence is TGTGCCAGCAGCTTACACAGTATCGAAAATCAGCCCCAGCATTTT. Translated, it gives CASSLHSIENQPQHF.

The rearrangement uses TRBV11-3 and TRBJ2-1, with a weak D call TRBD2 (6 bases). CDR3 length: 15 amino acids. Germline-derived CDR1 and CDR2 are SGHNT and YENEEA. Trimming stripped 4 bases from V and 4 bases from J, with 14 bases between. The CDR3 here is CASSWSGVSYNEQFF. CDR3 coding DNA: TGTGCCAGCAGCTGGTCGGGAGTATCTTACAATGAGCAGTTCTTC.

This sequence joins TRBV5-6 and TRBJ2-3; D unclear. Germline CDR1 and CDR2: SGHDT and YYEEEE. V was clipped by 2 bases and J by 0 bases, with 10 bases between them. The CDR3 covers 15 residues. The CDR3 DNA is TGTGCCAGCAGCTTTATAACGGCTAGCACAGATACGCAGTATTTT. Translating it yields CASSFITASTDTQYF. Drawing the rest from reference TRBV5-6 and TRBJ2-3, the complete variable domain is DAGVTQSPTHLIKTRGQQVTLRCSPKSGHDTVSWYQQALGQGPQFIFQYYEEEERQRGNFPDRFSGHQFPNYSSELNVNALLLGDSALYLCASSFITASTDTQYFGPGTRLTVL.

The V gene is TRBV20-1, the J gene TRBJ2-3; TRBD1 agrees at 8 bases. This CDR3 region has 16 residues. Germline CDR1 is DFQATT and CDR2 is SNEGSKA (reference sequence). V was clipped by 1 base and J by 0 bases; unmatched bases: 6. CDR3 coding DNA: TGCAGTGCTAGAGGCCCGGGACAGGCTAGCACAGATACGCAGTATTTT. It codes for CSARGPGQASTDTQYF.

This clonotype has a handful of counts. Here the CDR3 reads CASSVRHYLQETQYF. As DNA, the CDR3 is TGTGCCAGCAGCGTTCGGCACTACCTACAAGAGACCCAGTACTTC. This rearrangement joins TRBV11-2 to TRBJ2-5; no definite D call. This CDR3 is built from 15 residues. The V and J ends lost 5 bases and 2 bases respectively, with 15 bases between them. The germline V gene has CDR1 SGHAT and CDR2 FQNNGV.

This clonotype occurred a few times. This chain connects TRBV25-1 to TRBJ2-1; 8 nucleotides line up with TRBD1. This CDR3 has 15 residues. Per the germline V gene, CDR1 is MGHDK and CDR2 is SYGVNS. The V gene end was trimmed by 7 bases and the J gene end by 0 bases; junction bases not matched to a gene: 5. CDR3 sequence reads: CASTGQVTSYNEQFF. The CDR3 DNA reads TGTGCCAGCACGGGACAGGTAACCTCCTACAATGAGCAGTTCTTC.

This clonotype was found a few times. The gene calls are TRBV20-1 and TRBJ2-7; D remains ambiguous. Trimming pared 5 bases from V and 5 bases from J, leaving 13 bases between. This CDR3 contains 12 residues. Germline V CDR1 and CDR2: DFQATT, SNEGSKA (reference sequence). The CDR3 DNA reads TGCAGTGCTGCCCCTAAGTACAACGAGCAGTACTTC. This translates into CSAAPKYNEQYF.

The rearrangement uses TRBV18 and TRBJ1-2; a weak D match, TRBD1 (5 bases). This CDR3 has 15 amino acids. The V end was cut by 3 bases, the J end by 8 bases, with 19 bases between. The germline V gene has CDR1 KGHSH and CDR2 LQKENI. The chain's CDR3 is CASSPVRDATWGYTF. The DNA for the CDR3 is TGTGCCAGCTCACCGGTGCGGGACGCTACATGGGGCTACACCTTC.

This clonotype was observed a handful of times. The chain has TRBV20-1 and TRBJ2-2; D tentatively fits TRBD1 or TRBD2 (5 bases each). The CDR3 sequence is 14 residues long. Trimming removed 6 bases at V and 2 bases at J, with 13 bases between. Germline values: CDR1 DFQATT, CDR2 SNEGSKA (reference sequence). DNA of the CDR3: TGCAGTGCCGAGGGCAGGGTAAACACCGGGGAGCTGTTTTTT. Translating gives CSAEGRVNTGELFF.

CDR3 protein: CASSVNNGGTDTQYF. Here the CDR3 DNA reads TGTGCCAGCAGCGTAAATAACGGGGGCACAGATACGCAGTATTTT. This sequence joins TRBV9 and TRBJ2-3; D is possibly TRBD2 (5 bases). V dropped 1 base and J dropped 1 base, with 10 bases sitting between them. The CDR3 covers 15 residues. Germline lookup yields CDR1 SGDLS and CDR2 YYNGEE.

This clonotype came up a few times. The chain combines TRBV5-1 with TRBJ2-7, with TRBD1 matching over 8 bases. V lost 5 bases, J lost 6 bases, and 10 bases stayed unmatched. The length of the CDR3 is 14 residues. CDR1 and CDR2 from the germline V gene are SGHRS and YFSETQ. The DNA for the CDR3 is TGCGCCAGCAGGTTGAACGGACAGGGCGGCGAGCAGTACTTC. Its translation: CASRLNGQGGEQYF.